A selection of T cell receptor beta chains follows, all from one sample in a study of cytotoxic CD8 clonotypes in ibrutinib-treated CLL. Clones were read by immunoSEQ multiplex PCR, and TCRdb kept only the in-frame ones, dropping some. Of fewer than 90,000 clones listed, 70% to 90% were seen once; the top ten hold roughly 5%. The starting material was PBMCs, obtained before ibrutinib treatment. Receptors originate from a human donor with chronic lymphocytic leukemia. Both conserved end residues are part of each CDR3. Fields, in order: D gene, V gene, J gene, clone size, CDR3 protein, CDR3 DNA. D genes are given only for firm matches. A clone size is listed for some rows: how often the clone was seen (once, few, many), or a class if it is expanded.

TRBD1	TRBV5-1	TRBJ2-7	few	CASSSRDRGKEGLYYEQYF	TGCGCCAGCAGCTCCCGGGACAGGGGGAAGGAGGGCCTTTACTACGAGCAGTACTTC
NA	TRBV28	TRBJ2-1	NA	CASSLQGRDEQFF	TGTGCCAGCAGTTTGCAGGGGAGGGATGAGCAGTTCTTC
TRBD2	TRBV28	TRBJ2-7	NA	CASSLPGLAGLGSGYEQYF	TGTGCCAGCAGTTTACCGGGACTAGCGGGACTCGGTTCGGGTTACGAGCAGTACTTC
NA	TRBV2	TRBJ2-1	NA	CAGRDYNEQFF	TGTGCCGGCCGGGACTACAATGAGCAGTTCTTC
NA	TRBV2	TRBJ1-5	NA	CASNPGRVESSNQPQHF	TGTGCCAGCAATCCAGGGAGGGTGGAGAGTAGCAATCAGCCCCAGCATTTT
NA	TRBV7-9	TRBJ2-5	NA	CASSWHLETQYF	TGTGCCAGCAGCTGGCATTTGGAGACCCAGTACTTC
NA	TRBV28	TRBJ1-2	NA	CASLTISGVPINYGYTF	TGTGCCAGCCTTACTATTTCGGGGGTACCCATTAACTATGGCTACACCTTC
NA	TRBV6-1	TRBJ1-4	NA	CASSARTDTNEKLFF	TGTGCCAGCAGTGCTAGGACGGATACTAATGAAAAACTGTTTTTT
NA	TRBV5-1	TRBJ1-1	NA	CASSLAEVPGGNTEAFF	TGCGCCAGCAGCTTGGCCGAGGTCCCGGGGGGAAACACTGAAGCTTTCTTT
TRBD1	TRBV6-1	TRBJ2-5	NA	CASSETGDFFETQYF	TGTGCCAGCAGTGAGACAGGGGACTTTTTCGAGACCCAGTACTTC
NA	TRBV7-2	TRBJ2-2	NA	CASRMGQRTGELFF	TGTGCCAGCAGGATGGGCCAGCGGACCGGGGAGCTGTTTTTT
NA	TRBV19	TRBJ2-5	NA	CASSAPPDLQETQYF	TGTGCCAGTAGTGCCCCCCCAGACCTCCAAGAGACCCAGTACTTC
TRBD1	TRBV30	TRBJ2-7	NA	CAWSRDRDRYEQYF	TGTGCCTGGAGTCGGGACAGGGACCGCTACGAGCAGTACTTC
NA	TRBV7-9	TRBJ1-2	many	CASSPAGLGGYTF	TGTGCCAGCAGCCCTGCGGGTCTCGGTGGCTACACCTTC
TRBD1	TRBV29-1	TRBJ1-2	NA	CSALQGDYGYTF	TGCAGCGCCCTACAGGGGGACTATGGCTACACCTTC